This T cell receptor (beta chain) is from a study of cytomegalovirus exposure and HLA in healthy donors (dated by TCRdb to about 2017). Notes on the research overall: According to an earlier analysis of a few hundred of the donors, 200 million or so T cells yielded 95 million to 140 million unique TCR beta sequences and 276 Gb of sequence data. To predict cytomegalovirus infection status, the study combined high-throughput TCR immunosequencing, statistical association of individual TCRs with disease status, and machine learning. An earlier analysis of 587 of the donors used high-throughput TCR beta sequencing to judge whether each TCR beta V gene segment behaved as functional or pseudogenic. Roughly 5 DR-DQ haplotypes were treated as single units for association and clustering because of strong linkage in the cohort. Both class I and class II loci were covered by HLA typing, at four-digit resolution. Along with the roughly 710-subject first cohort, a separate validation cohort of around 120 different subjects was used. Genome-wide SNP genotypes for about 55% of the roughly 670 donors were used in a later genetic analysis, which treated that subset as a discovery cohort. The study profiled the T cell repertoires of under 700 subjects by immunosequencing and related them to cytomegalovirus serostatus. The number of donors typed differed by locus, with 629-630 for A, B, C, DRB1 and DQB1, 522 for DQA1, nearly 610 for DPA1, and approximately 470 for DPB1. Rather than using new phenotypic data, the later analysis identified candidate immune exposures from TCR beta sequences and from how often those sequences occurred across donors. An early release that covered roughly 600 HLA-typed donors contained approximately 290 gigabases of sequencing data and some 87 million unique TCR sequences. Among the roughly 370 genotyped donors, around 81% belonged to the genetic ancestry cluster associated with self-reported Caucasian donors. Among a few hundred genotyped donors of the cohort, an average of approximately 230,000 unique TCR beta nucleotide sequences were sequenced per donor, around 18% of them non-productive. The aim of the study was to test whether cataloging public T cell receptors could identify signatures of past pathogen exposure. In a later analysis, previously published TCR beta repertoires from 600 to 850 donors were re-analyzed and high-resolution HLA genotyping was added so that TCR occurrence patterns could be studied. Donor age, sex, ethnicity and CMV serostatus were collected together with the repertoire data. All discovery cohort repertoires had been generated using a single sequencing platform. General conclusions and limits of the study: This cohort had only TCR beta chains sequenced, and the lack of alpha or paired-chain data limited which features could be detected. Broadly in line with IMGT annotations, most TCR beta V segments showed up in productive rearrangements about 87% or about 30% of the time in an earlier analysis of around 600 of the donors. A later genetic analysis associated a missense DCLRE1C variant with V-gene and J-gene trimming of TCR beta chains, and an independent cohort replicated the association. A later analysis found that TCR association rates varied across HLA loci, with DRB1 alleles showing the most associated TCRs and HLA-C alleles the fewest. The authors suggested that the approach could potentially be extended to other disease states and immunological phenotypes. In vitro tests confirmed that a few of the cytomegalovirus-associated TCR beta chains recognize cytomegalovirus antigens. CMV serostatus was the only immune exposure information available for the cohort. A further reported finding was that TCR beta sequences accurately predicted the HLA-A and HLA-B alleles for most subjects in the first cohort. In a later analysis, some 17,000 TCR beta sequences were associated with specific HLA alleles at a false discovery rate of 0.05. A later analysis found that most CMV-associated TCR beta chains appeared HLA-restricted, with HLA associations seemingly driven largely by CMV exposure. The classifier was reported to diagnose cytomegalovirus status with high specificity and sensitivity in both the original and validation cohorts. Several of the top co-occurrence clusters appeared to be linked to parvovirus B19, influenza, CMV and Epstein-Barr virus, according to a later analysis. Linkage disequilibrium might explain the correlated functional status among segregating V segments, but an unknown experimental factor could not be ruled out. A total of fewer than 200 TCR beta chains were listed by the study as associated with cytomegalovirus. In a later analysis, HLA-associated TCR beta chains showed more clonal expansion and lower generation probabilities than non-associated chains that were equally common. HLA typing was unavailable for some donors at each locus, so association tests used only the typed subset. According to a later genetic analysis, donors in an Asian-associated ancestry cluster had fewer N-insertions in productive TCRs than the approximately 610-donor mean. When HLA alleles, especially DR and DQ, strongly co-occurred, TCR associations were difficult to assign to individual alleles. Seventeen rarely observed V segments, including chromosome 9 orphons, were excluded from the earlier analysis of some 590 of the donors because counts were too low. While some public TCRs were present in many individuals, most TCR sequences turned up only very rarely across donors. Sequencing depth was assumed to be roughly uniform across donors in the presence/absence analyses, though that assumption may not hold. The 87-base-pair reads could not distinguish some IMGT-functional V segments, including TRBV6-2 and TRBV6-3, so those segments were excluded. A cluster of highly shared sequence variants was judged likely to be a technical artifact of the sequencing pipeline.

The method behind the library was the immunoSEQ multiplex PCR assay. For the multiplex PCR, a mixture combining 60 forward primers for TCR Vbeta segments and 13 reverse primers for TCR Jbeta segments was used. Amplification of the CDR3 region of rearranged TCR beta genes was performed with a multiplex PCR assay on genomic DNA. On the Illumina HiSeq System, the amplified TCR beta libraries were sequenced as 87-base-pair reads. As for the authors' bioinformatics: A later analysis tallied tens of millions of unique TCR beta chains across the 610 or so repertoires, and approximately 12 million of those chains were shared by two or more donors. A nearest-neighbor algorithm error-corrected the raw reads and collapsed the reads into unique sequences, merging closely related sequences to remove PCR and sequencing errors. V, D and J gene segments were assigned by aligning CDR3 sequences to IMGT reference sequences. For a sequence to be retained, a match of at least six nucleotides to both a V gene segment and a J gene segment was required. A rearrangement was called productive if the CDR3 had no stop codons and remained in frame with V and J, and every other rearrangement was called non-productive. CDR3 was defined according to IMGT convention as the region running from the second conserved V-encoded cysteine to the conserved J-encoded phenylalanine. Sequences without an unambiguous match to a single V gene segment were excluded from the earlier analysis of over 500 of the donors. In an earlier analysis of 587 of the donors, V segments were called functional above 56.7% productive rearrangements and were called segregating when the between-donor standard deviation exceeded 5%. To diagnose cytomegalovirus status from the catalog of TCR beta chain sequences, a statistical classification framework was built. In a later analysis, TCR nucleotide sequences were compared against IMGT/GENE-DB human TR gene sequences so that V and J genes could be assigned. A later analysis assigned CDR3 sequences and most-parsimonious VDJ recombination scenarios with the TCRdist pipeline. A later analysis defined each TCR beta chain by its CDR3 amino acid sequence plus V-gene family, and excluded reads lacking a unique V-gene family. In a later analysis, nearly 600 highly shared, low-generation-probability nucleotide sequences were removed to address suspected cross-contamination and a sequencing artifact. In a later analysis, a clonal expansion index for each public chain was calculated from normalized within-repertoire ranks of inferred template counts. A later analysis computed generation probabilities with a VDJ recombination model fitted to out-of-frame rearrangements, and checked the results against IGoR. A later analysis scored TCR-TCR, TCR-HLA and TCR-CMV co-occurrence with hypergeometric tests, applying a repertoire-size bias correction to TCR pairs. False discovery rates were estimated in a later analysis by permuting HLA or CMV assignments 20 times. In a later analysis, co-occurring TCRs were grouped with DBSCAN, and TCRdist sequence similarity was added when clustering was performed within HLA-allele-positive subsets. Repertoires with fewer than 30,000 or more than 120,000 public chains were left out of co-occurrence clustering, as were several repertoires with anomalous nucleotide sharing. The immuneACCESS repertoire file appears here via TCRdb, limited to in-frame rearrangements. These files lack a portion of the clones; in checked studies, under half of the deficit traces to unresolved V genes, and the cause of the others is not known. V, J and clone size derive from that table, while D and trimming were established from the DNA sequence. The sample table holds about 120,000 clones, of which less than 90% were seen once. About 19% of the sample belongs to the ten largest clones.

The cohort consisted of 650 to 850 healthy bone marrow donors. At the time of sampling, every cohort member was nominally healthy, though immune exposures that went unrecorded were likely present. The donor was CMV seropositive and belonged to the group of more than 250 seropositive cohort members. A peripheral blood sample was collected from each donor, and TCR beta sequencing was performed on peripheral blood mononuclear cells. The Qiagen DNeasy Blood Extraction Kit was used to extract genomic DNA from the blood cell samples. The germline V gene provides CDR1 MDHEN and CDR2 SYDVKM. The junction carries 13 bases between V and J, which are trimmed by 5 bases and 2 bases respectively. The CDR3, from cysteine to phenylalanine, totals 14 residues. The CDR3 DNA has 42 bases and is translated from base 1. In this sample, this clone turned up a few times. Its antigen is not yet known. Base qualities are not recorded, but no much larger clone differs from it by a single base.

The sequence came from a man between 18 and 29 years old in good health and CMV-seropositive. Input material: PBMCs. The rearranged segments are TRBV28 and TRBJ2-7; no D segment can be confidently identified. The nucleotide sequence reads as follows: TGTGCCAGCAGTCCACTAACACTTACCTACGAGCAGTACTTC. It specifies CASSPLTLTYEQYF.